This T cell receptor beta chain was retrieved from a study of beta chain features in type 1 diabetes. Study at large: Age, gender and cell yields were alike across patients and healthy donors.

This clone was detected a few times. Expressed TCRB transcripts were sequenced, since all the RNA that had been isolated was reverse transcribed. The repertoire was sequenced with immunoSEQ multiplex PCR; TCRdb's copy has only in-frame clones and lacks some. Counted here are about 160,000 clones, about 9.1% occurring once; the ten biggest clones make up 2% to 3%. The receptor comes from a woman between 18 and 30 years old in good health. Sequences were obtained from central memory CD4+ T cells from blood.

CDR3 loop: CASSSDRNTEAFF. For the CDR3, the DNA is TGTGCCAGCAGCTCCGACAGGAACACTGAAGCTTTCTTT. The chain uses TRBV7-3 and TRBJ1-1, with a possible D match to TRBD1 (5 bases). V dropped 4 bases and J dropped 1 base, with 7 bases sitting between them. CDR3 length: 13 residues. In germline, CDR1 is SGHTA, CDR2 FQGTGA. Full variable domain (remainder filled in from reference TRBV7-3 and TRBJ1-1): GAGVSQTPSNKVTEKGKYVELRCDPISGHTALYWYRQSLGQGPEFLIYFQGTGAADDSGLPNDRFFAVRPEGSVSTLKIQRTERGDSAVYLCASSSDRNTEAFFGQGTRLTVV.